Below, 8 T cell receptor beta chains from the same sample are listed, as sequenced in a study of control samples from healthy donors and cancer patients. The data were produced by immunoSEQ multiplex PCR, yet TCRdb's version contains in-frame clones alone and is incomplete. The sample lists approximately 100,000 clones, about 86% occurring once. Sequenced sample: blood. These receptors originate from a man under 40 in good health.

The chain employs TRBV15 and TRBJ2-3; tentatively, D is TRBD2 (5 bases). The V end lost 6 bases, the J end lost 2 bases, and 12 bases lay between the germline ends. The CDR3 has 14 amino acids. Germline V gene data show CDR1 as LNHNV and CDR2 as YYDKDF (reference sequence). The CDR3 here is CATRSLGITDTQYF. The DNA for the CDR3 is TGTGCCACCAGGTCGCTCGGGATCACAGATACGCAGTATTTT. The full variable domain, completed using reference TRBV15 and TRBJ2-3, is DAMVIQNPRYQVTQFGKPVTLSCSQTLNHNVMYWYQQKSSQAPKLLFHYYDKDFNNEADTPDNFQSRRPNTSFCFLDIRSPGLGDTAMYLCATRSLGITDTQYFGPGTRLTVL.

This clone was detected only once. The chain recombines TRBV19 with TRBJ2-2; the D gene is possibly TRBD2 (5 bases). The germline V gene encodes CDR1 LNHDA and CDR2 SQIVND (reference sequence). The V end was cut by 0 bases, the J end by 3 bases, with 8 bases between. The CDR3 length is 15 residues. DNA for the CDR3: TGTGCCAGTAGTATAGATCTGAGGGACACCGGGGAGCTGTTTTTT. This sequence encodes CASSIDLRDTGELFF.

The chain joins TRBV5-6 to TRBJ1-5, with TRBD1 identical over 8 bases. Germline loops: CDR1 SGHDT, CDR2 YYEEEE. This CDR3 contains 15 residues. The trim removed 2 bases at V and 4 bases at J, leaving 5 bases unmatched. CDR3 region: CASSFFQGANQPQHF. CDR3 sequence (DNA): TGTGCCAGCAGCTTTTTTCAGGGGGCAAATCAGCCCCAGCATTTT.

The chain couples TRBV4-1 to TRBJ2-3; possible D gene TRBD1, 5 bases. Germline values: CDR1 MGHRA, CDR2 YSYEKL. Trimming removed 2 bases from V and 0 bases from J, with 12 bases in between. The CDR3 has 16 residues. CDR3 region: CASSQTQGLSTDTQYF. The CDR3 coding sequence is TGCGCCAGCAGCCAAACCCAGGGTCTGAGCACAGATACGCAGTATTTT.

The V call is TRBV18, the J call TRBJ2-6, with D possibly TRBD1 on 6 matching bases. The V end was cut by 6 bases, the J end by 0 bases, with 21 bases between. Germline V gene sequence: CDR1 KGHSH, CDR2 LQKENI. The CDR3 is 19 residues long. CDR3 region: CASSQQSQGPSSGANVLTF. For the CDR3, the DNA is TGTGCCAGCTCTCAACAGTCACAGGGCCCCTCCTCTGGGGCCAACGTCCTGACTTTC. Full variable domain (outside the CDR3, taken from reference TRBV18 and TRBJ2-6): NAGVMQNPRHLVRRRGQEARLRCSPMKGHSHVYWYRQLPEEGLKFMVYLQKENIIDESGMPKERFSAEFPKEGPSILRIQQVVRGDSAAYFCASSQQSQGPSSGANVLTFGAGSRLTVL.

In regard to this clone: This sample also contains other DNA sequences that code for the same CDR3. This chain uses TRBV19 with TRBJ1-5; 9 positions agree with TRBD1. This CDR3 is 15 amino acids long. The ends lost 1 base at V and 2 bases at J; junction bases unmatched: 0. Germline V lookup: CDR1 LNHDA, CDR2 SQIVND (reference sequence). The CDR3 bases are TGTGCCAGTAGTATAGGGACAGGGGGCAATCAGCCCCAGCATTTT. It specifies CASSIGTGGNQPQHF.

This clone was found once. The chain joins TRBV7-2 to TRBJ1-2; weak D call: TRBD1 (5 bases). CDR1 SGHTA and CDR2 FQGNSA come from the germline V gene. Trimming cost V 2 bases and J 2 bases, with 12 bases left between them. This CDR3 region has 15 residues. This CDR3 reads CASSLRSGTNYGYTF. For the CDR3, the DNA is TGTGCCAGCAGCTTACGGTCAGGGACCAACTATGGCTACACCTTC.

This chain uses TRBV24-1 with TRBJ1-1; no firm D call. The ends were cut back, 9 bases at V and 0 bases at J, with 7 bases in the middle. This CDR3 region has 12 residues. The germline gives CDR1 KGHDR, CDR2 SFDVKD. The CDR3 DNA is TGTGCCACCGAACAGATGAACACTGAAGCTTTCTTT. This gives the protein CATEQMNTEAFF.